This T cell receptor beta chain was captured in a study of T cells after yellow fever vaccination (dated by TCRdb to about 2019). With respect to the entire study: The SMART-Seq v4 Ultra Low Input RNA kit was used to prepare libraries from fractions with low cell numbers. Bulk TCR alpha and beta repertoires were sequenced longitudinally to track T-cell clones before and after primary and booster YFV17D yellow fever vaccination. Two healthy male donors, one aged 18 to 30 and one aged 30 to 40 years, made up the cohort. Blood was collected at multiple timepoints before and after primary and secondary immunization, and bulk PBMC replicates and cell subsets were isolated. Paper-wide results and their limitations: The secondary T-cell response was weaker than the primary response but faster, peaking on day 5 instead of day 15. Only a couple of donors were included in the study, so the extent to which the findings can be generalized is limited. Most clones expanded after primary vaccination were re-detected after the booster (96% of CD4 and 80% to 90% of CD8), suggesting broad memory maintenance. FACS-sorted repertoires could contain abundant contaminating clonotypes from the bulk population, so computational filtering was required. A small fraction of clonotypes showed up in both the CD4 and CD8 compartments, probably as a result of convergent recombination.

The sample holds a few counts of this clonotype. There is no known antigen for this receptor. No quality values exist for individual bases; no much larger clone is one base distant. Sequences SGHTA (CDR1) and FQGNSA (CDR2) are obtained from the germline V gene. Trimming costs V 5 bases and J 0 bases, and their ends lie 12 bases apart. The CDR3 has 15 amino acids, counting the end cysteine and phenylalanine. Of all the DNA, just the CDR3 is kept, 45 bases in frame from base 1. Sample treatment or condition, as interpreted from the label and publication: live attenuated yellow fever vaccine strain. Two biological replicates of bulk PBMCs were collected at each blood-draw timepoint. PBMCs were isolated from peripheral blood using a standard Ficoll-Paque protocol. TriZol was used to extract RNA from bulk PBMCs, CD4 and CD8 fractions, and dextramer-positive and dextramer-negative fractions. TCR cDNA was made using 5'RACE template switching, a step that added a universal primer site and unique molecular identifiers. Priming of cDNA synthesis was performed from both the TCR alpha and TCR beta constant segments. Libraries were amplified in two PCR steps, with sample barcodes and sequencing adapters added in the second step. Sequencing of libraries was done on Illumina HiSeq 2500 (2x100 bp) or NovaSeq (2x150 bp). Per the authors' processing: Reads were demultiplexed and collapsed into UMI consensus sequences with MIGEC, and V(D)J alignment was performed with MiXCR. Using edgeR on replicate PBMC samples, clonotypes were called vaccine-responding if FDR was below 0.01 and the log2 fold change was above 5 up to day 15. Each bulk clonotype was labeled CD4 or CD8 based on which sequenced repertoire, CD4 or CD8, contained the clonotype at higher abundance. TCRdb trimmed public reads at Q25 via fastp, called clones via MiXCR and kept in-frame beta chains. Entries that share a CDR3 protein sequence are merged under the most common genes and DNA. These V and J calls are TCRdb output, not the study's own analysis. Here the sample has approximately 350,000 distinct CDR3 sequences; under 14% occur a single time. The ten top clones hold around 20% of the sample.

The receptor's source is a man younger than 35 who received the YFV17D yellow fever vaccine. The chain joins TRBV7-2 to TRBJ2-3, with a weak D call of TRBD1 (5 bases match). The sequences come from PBMCs, collected on the day of the first yellow fever vaccination. DNA sequence: TGTGCCAGCAGCCCAGGGTCGATAAGCACAGATACGCAGTATTTT. This is translated as CASSPGSISTDTQYF.